This TCR beta chain is drawn from a study of blood T cell repertoires in COVID-19. Study in general: The samples span acute and convalescent COVID-19 from the United States, Italy and Spain. From T cells, B-cell-depleted T cells, or PBMCs came the material, which was cDNA or gDNA.

The authors' processing: Reference gene primer amplification in the assay estimated nucleated cell counts. Some clones are missing from TCRdb's copy, which holds only in-frame ones; the method was immunoSEQ multiplex PCR. V and J calls and clone size are as listed in that table; D and trimming were resolved from the DNA. The table records over 130,000 clones, around 85% of them present only once. V shed 3 bases and J shed 5 bases, with 16 bases lying between them. Germline V gene sequence: CDR1 LNHDA, CDR2 SQIVND (reference sequence). This CDR3 contains 15 residues. The chain uses TRBV19 and TRBJ2-5, with TRBD1 as a possible D gene (5 bases). The source material was peripheral blood. This clonotype was obtained from a man between 65 and 85 years old with acute or convalescent COVID-19. CDR3 sequence reads: CASSMDPQGGETQYF. The CDR3 nucleotides read TGTGCCAGTAGTATGGACCCCCAGGGTGGGGAGACCCAGTACTTC.